The source of this TCR beta chain is a study of immune evolution from preneoplasia to lung adenocarcinoma. Study summary: HLA loss of heterozygosity: 5.5% to 8.5% AIS, more than 14% MIA, over 25% ADC, none AAH.

Generated by immunoSEQ multiplex PCR, the TCRdb table keeps only in-frame clones and is missing some. In the table there are about 4,900 clones, around three quarters of which are singletons. The germline V gene encodes CDR1 ENHRY and CDR2 SYGVKD. The ends lost 5 bases at V and 5 bases at J; junction bases unmatched: 10. The CDR3 runs 15 residues. Study-wide results and caveats: Normal lung had highest clonality; later lesions appeared denser, more diverse.

About this clone itself: The target antigen is unknown.

The TCR sequence derives from a person aged 70 to 85 with lung adenocarcinoma. The genes are TRBV10-3 and TRBJ2-7, with TRBD1 matching 9 bases. The sequenced sample was FFPE minimally invasive lung adenocarcinoma tissue. The CDR3 sequence: CAISRGEGQGNEQYF. Written as DNA, the CDR3 is TGTGCCATCAGTCGAGGGGAGGGACAGGGTAACGAGCAGTACTTC.